The 4 T cell receptor beta chains presented below share a single source sample, sequenced in a study of cytomegalovirus exposure and HLA in healthy donors. PCR was performed using 60 Vbeta and 13 Jbeta primers. Data came from immunoSEQ multiplex PCR; TCRdb stores just in-frame clones and leaves some out. The sample shows around 190,000 clones, about 83% of them seen only once. The sample consisted of PBMCs. These receptors were taken from a female donor in good health and CMV-seronegative.

V and J are TRBV7-2 and TRBJ2-3, with D perhaps TRBD1 (6 bases). V was shortened by 7 bases and J by 2 bases, with 16 bases between the two germline ends. Per the germline V gene, CDR1 is SGHTA and CDR2 is FQGNSA. The CDR3 length is 15 residues. The CDR3 DNA reads TGTGCCAGCACCACCGGGGACACCAACACAGATACGCAGTATTTT. It translates to CASTTGDTNTDTQYF.

The rearrangement links TRBV7-9 to TRBJ1-1; 9 positions agree with TRBD1. Trimming took 5 bases from V and 3 from J; bases not matched to a gene: 4. The germline V gene encodes CDR1 SEHNR and CDR2 FQNEAQ (reference sequence). This CDR3 region has 14 residues. Written as DNA, the CDR3 is TGTGCCAGCAGCAGGGACAGGGTGGACACTGAAGCTTTCTTT. Protein sequence: CASSRDRVDTEAFF.

This clone was recorded once. The chain is built from TRBV7-9 and TRBJ1-1, with D unclear. The CDR3 has 13 amino acids. Germline CDR1 is SEHNR and CDR2 is FQNEAQ (reference sequence). V shed 4 bases and J shed 1 base, with 7 bases lying between them. DNA of the CDR3: TGTGCCAGCAGCTCCAGAGGGAACACTGAAGCTTTCTTT. It specifies CASSSRGNTEAFF.

This chain links TRBV6-6 with TRBJ1-1, with D possibly TRBD1 on 5 matching bases. V was trimmed by 11 bases and J by 5 bases, leaving 21 bases between them. This CDR3 is built from 14 residues. CDR1 is MNHNY, CDR2 SVGAGI, per germline (reference sequence). CDR3 sequence: CADLKGRLVTEAFF. For the CDR3, the DNA is TGTGCCGACCTTAAGGGGAGACTAGTAACTGAAGCTTTCTTT.